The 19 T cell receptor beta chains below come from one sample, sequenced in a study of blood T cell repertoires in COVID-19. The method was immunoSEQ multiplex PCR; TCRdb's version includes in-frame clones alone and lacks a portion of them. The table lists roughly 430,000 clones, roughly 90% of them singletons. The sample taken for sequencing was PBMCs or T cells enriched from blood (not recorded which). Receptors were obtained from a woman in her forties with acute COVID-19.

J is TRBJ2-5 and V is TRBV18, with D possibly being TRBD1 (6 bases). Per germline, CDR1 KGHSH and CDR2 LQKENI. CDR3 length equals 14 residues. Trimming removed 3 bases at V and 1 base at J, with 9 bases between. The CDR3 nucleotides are TGTGCCAGCTCACCCGTCAGGGGCCAAGAGACCCAGTACTTC. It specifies CASSPVRGQETQYF.

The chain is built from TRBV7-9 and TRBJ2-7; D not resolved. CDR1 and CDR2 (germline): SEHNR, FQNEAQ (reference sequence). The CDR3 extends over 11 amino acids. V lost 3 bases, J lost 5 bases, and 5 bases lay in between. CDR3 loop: CASSLRNEQYF. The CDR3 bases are TGTGCCAGCAGCTTGAGGAACGAGCAGTACTTC.

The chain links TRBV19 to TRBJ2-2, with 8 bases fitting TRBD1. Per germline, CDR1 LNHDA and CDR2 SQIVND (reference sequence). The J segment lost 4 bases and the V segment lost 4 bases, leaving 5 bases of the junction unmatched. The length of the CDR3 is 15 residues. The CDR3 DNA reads TGTGCCAGTAGTACCCCAGGGGGCGTCACCGGGGAGCTGTTTTTT. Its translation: CASSTPGGVTGELFF. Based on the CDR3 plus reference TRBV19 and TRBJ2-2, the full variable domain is DGGITQSPKYLFRKEGQNVTLSCEQNLNHDAMYWYRQDPGQGLRLIYYSQIVNDFQKGDIAEGYSVSREKKESFPLTVTSAQKNPTAFYLCASSTPGGVTGELFFGEGSRLTVL.

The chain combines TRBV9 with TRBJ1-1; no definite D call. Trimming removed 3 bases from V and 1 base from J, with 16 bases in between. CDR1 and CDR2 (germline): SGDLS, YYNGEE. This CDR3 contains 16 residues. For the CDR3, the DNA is TGTGCCAGCAGCGCTGAAAGAGGCAGCCCGAACACTGAAGCTTTCTTT. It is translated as CASSAERGSPNTEAFF.

CDR3 sequence: CASSPGGRENTGELFF. In nucleotides, the CDR3 is TGTGCCAGCAGCCCGGGGGGTAGGGAAAACACCGGGGAGCTGTTTTTT. This rearrangement joins TRBV5-4 to TRBJ2-2; TRBD2 agrees at 7 bases. This CDR3 has 16 amino acids. Germline loops: CDR1 SGHNT, CDR2 YYREEE (reference sequence). With V trimmed by 4 bases and J by 2 bases, 8 bases remained unmatched.

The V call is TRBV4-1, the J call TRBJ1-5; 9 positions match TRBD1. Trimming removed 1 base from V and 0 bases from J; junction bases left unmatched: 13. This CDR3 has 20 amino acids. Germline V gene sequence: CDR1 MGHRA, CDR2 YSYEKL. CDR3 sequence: CASSQGGRDRAFHSNQPQHF. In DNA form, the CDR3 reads TGCGCCAGCAGCCAAGGAGGCCGGGACAGGGCGTTTCATAGCAATCAGCCCCAGCATTTT.

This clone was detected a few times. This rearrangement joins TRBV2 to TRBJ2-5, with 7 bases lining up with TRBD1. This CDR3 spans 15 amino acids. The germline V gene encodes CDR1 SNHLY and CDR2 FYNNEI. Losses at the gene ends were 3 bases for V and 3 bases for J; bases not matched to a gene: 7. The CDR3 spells CASSETGKTEETQYF. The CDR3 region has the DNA TGTGCCAGCAGTGAGACAGGGAAGACGGAAGAGACCCAGTACTTC.

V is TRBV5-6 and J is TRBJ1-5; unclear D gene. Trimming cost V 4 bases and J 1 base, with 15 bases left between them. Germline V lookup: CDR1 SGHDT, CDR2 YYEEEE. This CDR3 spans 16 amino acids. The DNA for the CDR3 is TGTGCCAGCAGCCCAAGAACGGGATCGAGCAATCAGCCCCAGCATTTT. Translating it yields CASSPRTGSSNQPQHF.

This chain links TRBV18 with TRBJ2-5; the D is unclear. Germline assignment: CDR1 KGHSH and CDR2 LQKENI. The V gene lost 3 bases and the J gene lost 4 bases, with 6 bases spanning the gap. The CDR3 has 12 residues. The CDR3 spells CASSPSSETQYF. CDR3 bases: TGTGCCAGCTCACCTAGCTCAGAGACCCAGTACTTC.

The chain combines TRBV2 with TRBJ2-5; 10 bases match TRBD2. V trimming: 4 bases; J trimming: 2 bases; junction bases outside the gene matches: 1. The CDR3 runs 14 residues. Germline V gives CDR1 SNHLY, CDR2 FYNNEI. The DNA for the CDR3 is TGTGCCAGCAGTGTAGCGGGGGGTCAAGAGACCCAGTACTTC. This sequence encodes CASSVAGGQETQYF. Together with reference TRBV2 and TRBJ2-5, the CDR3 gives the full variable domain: EPEVTQTPSHQVTQMGQEVILRCVPISNHLYFYWYRQILGQKVEFLVSFYNNEISEKSEIFDDQFSVERPDGSNFTLKIRSTKLEDSAMYFCASSVAGGQETQYFGPGTRLLVL.

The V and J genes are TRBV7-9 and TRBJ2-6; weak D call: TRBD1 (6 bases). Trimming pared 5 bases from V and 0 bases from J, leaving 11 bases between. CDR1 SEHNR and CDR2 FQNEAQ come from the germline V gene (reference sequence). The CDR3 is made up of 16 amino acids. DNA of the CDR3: TGTGCCAGCAGCCCGGACAGATTCTCTGGGGCCAACGTCCTGACTTTC. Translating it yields CASSPDRFSGANVLTF.

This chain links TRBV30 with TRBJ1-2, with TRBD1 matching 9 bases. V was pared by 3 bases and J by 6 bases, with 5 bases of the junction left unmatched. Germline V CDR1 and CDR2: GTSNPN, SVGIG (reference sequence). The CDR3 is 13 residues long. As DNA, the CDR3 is TGTGCCTGGAGGAGGGGACAGGGCCATGGCTACACCTTC. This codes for CAWRRGQGHGYTF.

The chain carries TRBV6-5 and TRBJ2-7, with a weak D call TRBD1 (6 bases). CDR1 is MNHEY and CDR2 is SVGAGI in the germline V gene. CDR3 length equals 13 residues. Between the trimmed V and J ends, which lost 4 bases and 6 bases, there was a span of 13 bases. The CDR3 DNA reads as TGTGCCAGCAGTTTTGGGGGCGGAGGCGAGCAGTACTTC. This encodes CASSFGGGGEQYF.

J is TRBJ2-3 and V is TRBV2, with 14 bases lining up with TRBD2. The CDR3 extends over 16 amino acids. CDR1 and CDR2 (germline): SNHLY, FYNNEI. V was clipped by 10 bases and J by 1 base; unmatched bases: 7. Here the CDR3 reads CAIPGTSGGRTDTQYF. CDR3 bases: TGTGCCATCCCAGGGACTAGCGGGGGCCGCACAGATACGCAGTATTTT.

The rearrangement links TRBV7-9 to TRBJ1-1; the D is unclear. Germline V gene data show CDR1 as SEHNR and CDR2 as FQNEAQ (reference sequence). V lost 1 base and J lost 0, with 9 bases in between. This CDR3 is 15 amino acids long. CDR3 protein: CASSLGMALNTEAFF. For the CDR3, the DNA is TGTGCCAGCAGCTTAGGAATGGCACTGAACACTGAAGCTTTCTTT.

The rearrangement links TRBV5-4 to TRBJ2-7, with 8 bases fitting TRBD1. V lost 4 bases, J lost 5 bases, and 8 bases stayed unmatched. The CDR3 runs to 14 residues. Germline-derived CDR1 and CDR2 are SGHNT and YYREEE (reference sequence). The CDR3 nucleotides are TGTGCCAGCAGCCGTCAGGGGGCTGGAAACGAGCAGTACTTC. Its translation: CASSRQGAGNEQYF. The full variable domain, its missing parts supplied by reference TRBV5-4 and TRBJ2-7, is ETGVTQSPTHLIKTRGQQVTLRCSSQSGHNTVSWYQQALGQGPQFIFQYYREEENGRGNFPPRFSGLQFPNYSSELNVNALELDDSALYLCASSRQGAGNEQYFGPGTRLTVT.

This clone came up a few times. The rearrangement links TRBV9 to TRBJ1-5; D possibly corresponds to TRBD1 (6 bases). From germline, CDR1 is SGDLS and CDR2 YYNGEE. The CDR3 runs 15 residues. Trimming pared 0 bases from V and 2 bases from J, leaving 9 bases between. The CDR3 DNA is TGTGCCAGCAGCGTAGGTGGGGGCGGCAATCAGCCCCAGCATTTT. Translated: CASSVGGGGNQPQHF.

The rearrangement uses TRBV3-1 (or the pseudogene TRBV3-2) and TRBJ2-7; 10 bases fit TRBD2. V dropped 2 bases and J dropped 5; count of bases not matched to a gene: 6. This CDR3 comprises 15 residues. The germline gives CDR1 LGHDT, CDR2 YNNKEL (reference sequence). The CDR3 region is CASSQSLAGAHEQYF. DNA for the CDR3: TGTGCCAGCAGCCAATCCCTAGCGGGGGCCCACGAGCAGTACTTC.

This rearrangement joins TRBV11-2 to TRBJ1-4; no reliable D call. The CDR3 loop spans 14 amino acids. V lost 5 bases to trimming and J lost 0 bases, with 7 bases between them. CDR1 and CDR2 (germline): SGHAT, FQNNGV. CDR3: CASSPGSTNEKLFF. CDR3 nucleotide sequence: TGTGCCAGCAGCCCGGGTTCAACTAATGAAAAACTGTTTTTT.